The T cell receptor (beta chain) under discussion was sequenced for a study of blood T cell repertoires in COVID-19. Whole-study context: Both acute and convalescent COVID-19 samples were obtained from the United States, Italy and Spain.

Cohort allocation depended upon clinical history that participants reported. Among Cohort 3 donors, those recovered had two negative PCRs, clearance, or symptom resolution. Per the germline V gene, CDR1 is LNHDA and CDR2 is SQIVND (reference sequence). V was clipped by 7 bases and J by 3 bases, with 13 bases between them. The CDR3 covers 13 residues. Sequencing used immunoSEQ multiplex PCR; TCRdb keeps in-frame clones, though not all of them. This sample has some 390,000 clones, with approximately 92% found just once. The specimen was PBMCs or T cells enriched from blood (not recorded which). The chain joins TRBV19 to TRBJ2-7, with a tentative D call TRBD1 (6 bases). The source of this sequence is a man younger than 45 who had recovered from COVID-19. CDR3 nucleotides: TGTGCCAGTAAGCCCGGACAGAGCTACGAGCAGTACTTC. Residues: CASKPGQSYEQYF.